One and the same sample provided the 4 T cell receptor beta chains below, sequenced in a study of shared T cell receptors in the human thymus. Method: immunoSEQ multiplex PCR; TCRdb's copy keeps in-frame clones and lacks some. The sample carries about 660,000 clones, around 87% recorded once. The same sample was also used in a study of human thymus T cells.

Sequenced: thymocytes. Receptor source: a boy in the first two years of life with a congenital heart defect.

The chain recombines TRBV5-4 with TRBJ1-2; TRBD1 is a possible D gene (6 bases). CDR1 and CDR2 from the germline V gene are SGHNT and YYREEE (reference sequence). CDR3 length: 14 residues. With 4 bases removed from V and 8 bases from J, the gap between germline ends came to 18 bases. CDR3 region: CASSTGQPTSGYTF. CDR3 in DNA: TGTGCCAGCAGCACCGGACAGCCGACGTCGGGCTACACCTTC.

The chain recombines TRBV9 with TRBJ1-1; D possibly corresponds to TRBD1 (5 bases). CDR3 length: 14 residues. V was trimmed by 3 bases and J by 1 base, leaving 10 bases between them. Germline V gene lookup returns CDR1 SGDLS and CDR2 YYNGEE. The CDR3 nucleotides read TGTGCCAGCAGCGACTTCAGGGAGAACACTGAAGCTTTCTTT. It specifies CASSDFRENTEAFF.

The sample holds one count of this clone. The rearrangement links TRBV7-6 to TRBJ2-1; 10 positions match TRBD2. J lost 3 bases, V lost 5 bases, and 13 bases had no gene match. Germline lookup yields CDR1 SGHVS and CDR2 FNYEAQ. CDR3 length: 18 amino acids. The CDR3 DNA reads TGTGCCAGCAGCGAGACCCCTGATAGCGGGAGGATCTACAATGAGCAGTTCTTC. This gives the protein CASSETPDSGRIYNEQFF.

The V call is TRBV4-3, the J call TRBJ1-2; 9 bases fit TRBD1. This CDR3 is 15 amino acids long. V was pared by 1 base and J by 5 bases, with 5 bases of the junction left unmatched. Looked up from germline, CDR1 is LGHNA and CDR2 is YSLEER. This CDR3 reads CASSQARQGGYGYTF. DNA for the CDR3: TGCGCCAGCAGCCAAGCCCGACAGGGGGGGTATGGCTACACCTTC.